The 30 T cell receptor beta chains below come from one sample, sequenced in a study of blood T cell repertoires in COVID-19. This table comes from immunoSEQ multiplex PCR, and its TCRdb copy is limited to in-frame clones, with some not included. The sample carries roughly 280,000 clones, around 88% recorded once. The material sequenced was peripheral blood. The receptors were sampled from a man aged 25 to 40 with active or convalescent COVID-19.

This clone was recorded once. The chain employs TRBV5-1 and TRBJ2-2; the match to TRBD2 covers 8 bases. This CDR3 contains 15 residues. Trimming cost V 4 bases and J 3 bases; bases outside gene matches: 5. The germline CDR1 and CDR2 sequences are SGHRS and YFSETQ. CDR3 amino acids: CASSPTSGDTGELFF. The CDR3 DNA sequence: TGCGCCAGCAGCCCCACTAGCGGAGACACCGGGGAGCTGTTTTTT.

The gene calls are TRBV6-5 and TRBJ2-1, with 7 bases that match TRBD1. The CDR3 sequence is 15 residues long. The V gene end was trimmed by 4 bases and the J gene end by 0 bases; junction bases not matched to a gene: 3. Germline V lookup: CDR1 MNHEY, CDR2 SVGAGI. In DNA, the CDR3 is TGTGCCAGCAGTTCGACAGGGCCCTCCTACAATGAGCAGTTCTTC. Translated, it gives CASSSTGPSYNEQFF.

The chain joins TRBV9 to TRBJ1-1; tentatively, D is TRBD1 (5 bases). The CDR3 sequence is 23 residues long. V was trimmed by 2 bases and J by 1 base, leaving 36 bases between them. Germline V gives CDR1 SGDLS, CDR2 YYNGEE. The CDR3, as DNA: TGTGCCAGCAGCGTTCGGTCCTCATCTAGCGGGACCCTTGCCGTTCCGGGGAACACTGAAGCTTTCTTT. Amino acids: CASSVRSSSSGTLAVPGNTEAFF.

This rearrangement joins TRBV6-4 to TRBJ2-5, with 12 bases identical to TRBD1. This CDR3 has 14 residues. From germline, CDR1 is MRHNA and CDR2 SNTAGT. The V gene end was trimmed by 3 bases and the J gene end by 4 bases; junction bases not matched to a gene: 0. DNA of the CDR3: TGTGCCAGCAGTGAGGGACAGGGGGCAGAGACCCAGTACTTC. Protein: CASSEGQGAETQYF.

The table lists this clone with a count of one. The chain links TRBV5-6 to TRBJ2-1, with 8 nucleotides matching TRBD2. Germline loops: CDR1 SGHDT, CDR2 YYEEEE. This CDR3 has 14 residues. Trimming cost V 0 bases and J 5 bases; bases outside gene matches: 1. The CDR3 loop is CASSLASGHNEQFF. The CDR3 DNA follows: TGTGCCAGCAGCTTGGCTAGCGGGCACAATGAGCAGTTCTTC.

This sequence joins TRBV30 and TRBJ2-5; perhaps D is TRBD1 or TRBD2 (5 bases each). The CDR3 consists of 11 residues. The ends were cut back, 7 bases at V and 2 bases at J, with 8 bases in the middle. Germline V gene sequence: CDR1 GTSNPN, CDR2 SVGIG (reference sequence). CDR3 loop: CALGRQETQYF. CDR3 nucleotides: TGTGCCTTGGGACGGCAAGAGACCCAGTACTTC.

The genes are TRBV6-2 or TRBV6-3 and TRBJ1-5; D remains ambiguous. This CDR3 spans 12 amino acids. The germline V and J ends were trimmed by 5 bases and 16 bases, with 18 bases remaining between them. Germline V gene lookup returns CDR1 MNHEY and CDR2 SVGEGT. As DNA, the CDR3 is TGTGCCAGCAGTGACACCCCGGCGAAGTTACATTTT. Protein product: CASSDTPAKLHF.

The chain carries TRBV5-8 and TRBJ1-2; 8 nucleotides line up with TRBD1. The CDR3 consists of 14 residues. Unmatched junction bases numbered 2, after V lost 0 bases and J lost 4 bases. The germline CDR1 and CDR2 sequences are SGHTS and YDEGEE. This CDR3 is CASSLGTGFYGYTF. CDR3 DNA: TGTGCCAGCAGCTTGGGGACAGGGTTCTATGGCTACACCTTC.

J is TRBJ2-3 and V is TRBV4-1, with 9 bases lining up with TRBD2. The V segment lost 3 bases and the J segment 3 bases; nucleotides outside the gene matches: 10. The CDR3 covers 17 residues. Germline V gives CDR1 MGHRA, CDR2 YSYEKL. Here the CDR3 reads CASSHTSGLADTDTQYF. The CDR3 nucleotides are TGCGCCAGCAGCCACACGTCGGGACTAGCTGATACAGATACGCAGTATTTT.

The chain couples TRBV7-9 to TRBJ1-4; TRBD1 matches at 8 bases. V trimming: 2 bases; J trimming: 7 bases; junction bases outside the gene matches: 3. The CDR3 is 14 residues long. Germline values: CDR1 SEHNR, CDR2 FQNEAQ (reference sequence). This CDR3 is CASSLQGAGEKLFF. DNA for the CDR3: TGTGCCAGCAGCTTACAGGGGGCGGGTGAAAAACTGTTTTTT.

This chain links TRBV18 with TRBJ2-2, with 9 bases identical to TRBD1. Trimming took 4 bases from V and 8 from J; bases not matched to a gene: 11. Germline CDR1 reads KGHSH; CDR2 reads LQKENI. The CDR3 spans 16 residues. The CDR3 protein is CASSLTGGDSSGELFF. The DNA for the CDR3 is TGTGCCAGCTCACTCACAGGGGGCGATTCGTCAGGGGAGCTGTTTTTT.

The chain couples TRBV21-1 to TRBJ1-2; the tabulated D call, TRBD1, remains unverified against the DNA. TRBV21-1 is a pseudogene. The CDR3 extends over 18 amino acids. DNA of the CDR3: TGTGCCAGCAGCAAGTTTAAGGGGGCTGGTTTATCTAACTATGGCTACACCTTC. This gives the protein CASSKFKGAGLSNYGYTF.

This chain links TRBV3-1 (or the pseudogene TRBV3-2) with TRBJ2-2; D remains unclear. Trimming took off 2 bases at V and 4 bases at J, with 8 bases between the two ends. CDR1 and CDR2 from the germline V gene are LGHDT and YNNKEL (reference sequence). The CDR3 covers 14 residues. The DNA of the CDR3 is TGTGCCAGCAGCCAATCTAGTTCCACCGGGGAGCTGTTTTTT. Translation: CASSQSSSTGELFF.

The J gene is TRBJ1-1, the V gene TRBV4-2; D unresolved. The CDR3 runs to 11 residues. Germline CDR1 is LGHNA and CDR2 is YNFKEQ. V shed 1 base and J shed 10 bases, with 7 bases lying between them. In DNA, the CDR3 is TGTGCCAGCAGCCAAGCGGGTTTAGCTTTCTTT. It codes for CASSQAGLAFF.

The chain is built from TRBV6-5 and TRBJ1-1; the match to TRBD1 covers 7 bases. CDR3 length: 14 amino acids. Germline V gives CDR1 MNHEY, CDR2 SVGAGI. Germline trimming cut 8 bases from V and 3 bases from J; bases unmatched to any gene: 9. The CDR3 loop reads CASLPGTVDTEAFF. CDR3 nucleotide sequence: TGTGCCAGCCTCCCCGGGACAGTCGACACTGAAGCTTTCTTT.

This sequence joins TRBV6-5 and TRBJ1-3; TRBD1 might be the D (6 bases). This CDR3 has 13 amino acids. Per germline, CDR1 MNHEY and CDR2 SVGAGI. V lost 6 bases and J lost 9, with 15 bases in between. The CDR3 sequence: CASRQGGESTIYF. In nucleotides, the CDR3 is TGTGCCAGCAGACAGGGCGGAGAGAGCACCATATATTTT.

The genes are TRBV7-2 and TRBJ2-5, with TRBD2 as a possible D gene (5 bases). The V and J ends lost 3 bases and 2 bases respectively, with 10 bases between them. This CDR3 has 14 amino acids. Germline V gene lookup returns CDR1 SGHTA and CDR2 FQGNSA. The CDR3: CASSFRTGQETQYF. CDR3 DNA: TGTGCCAGCAGCTTCCGTACGGGGCAAGAGACCCAGTACTTC.

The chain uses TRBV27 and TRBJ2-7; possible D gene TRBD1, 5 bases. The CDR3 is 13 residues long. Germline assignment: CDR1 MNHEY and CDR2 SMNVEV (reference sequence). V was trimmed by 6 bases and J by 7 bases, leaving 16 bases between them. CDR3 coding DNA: TGTGCCAGCAGCCAGCACTCGGCAGGGGAGCAGTACTTC. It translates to CASSQHSAGEQYF.

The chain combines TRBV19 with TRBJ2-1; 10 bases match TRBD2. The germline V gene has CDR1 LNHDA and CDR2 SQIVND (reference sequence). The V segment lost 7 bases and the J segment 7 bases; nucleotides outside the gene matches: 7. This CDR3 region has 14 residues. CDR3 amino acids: CASTSGGAMNEQFF. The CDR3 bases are TGTGCCAGTACCAGCGGGGGGGCCATGAATGAGCAGTTCTTC.

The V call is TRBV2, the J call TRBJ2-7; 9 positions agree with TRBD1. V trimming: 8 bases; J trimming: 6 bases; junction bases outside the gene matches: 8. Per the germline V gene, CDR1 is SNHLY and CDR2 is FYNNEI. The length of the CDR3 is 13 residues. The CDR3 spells CASDPGQGVEQYF. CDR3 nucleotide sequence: TGTGCCAGCGACCCGGGACAGGGCGTCGAGCAGTACTTC.

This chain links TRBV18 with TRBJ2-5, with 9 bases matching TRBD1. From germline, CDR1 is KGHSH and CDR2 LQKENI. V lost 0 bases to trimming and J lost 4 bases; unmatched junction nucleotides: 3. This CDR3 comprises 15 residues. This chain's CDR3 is CASSPPTTGGETQYF. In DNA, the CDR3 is TGTGCCAGCTCACCACCGACGACAGGGGGAGAGACCCAGTACTTC.

CDR3 sequence reads: CASSPLFGGVGNTEAFF. DNA of the CDR3: TGTGCCAGCAGCCCCCTTTTCGGCGGAGTAGGGAACACTGAAGCTTTCTTT. V gene TRBV7-8 combines with J gene TRBJ1-1; no clear D. CDR3 size: 17 residues. Per germline, CDR1 SGHVS and CDR2 FQNEAQ. Trimming removed 5 bases at V and 1 base at J, with 20 bases between.

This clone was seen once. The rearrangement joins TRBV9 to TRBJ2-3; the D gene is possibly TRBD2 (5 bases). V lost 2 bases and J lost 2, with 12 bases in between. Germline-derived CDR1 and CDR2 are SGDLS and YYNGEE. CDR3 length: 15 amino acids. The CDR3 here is CASSVGKANTDTQYF. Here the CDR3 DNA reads TGTGCCAGCAGCGTCGGGAAAGCGAACACAGATACGCAGTATTTT.

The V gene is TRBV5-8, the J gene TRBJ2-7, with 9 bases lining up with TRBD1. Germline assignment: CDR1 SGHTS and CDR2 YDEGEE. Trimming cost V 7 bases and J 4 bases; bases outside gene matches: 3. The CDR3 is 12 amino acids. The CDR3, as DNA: TGTGCCAGCCGGGACAGGGAGTACGAGCAGTACTTC. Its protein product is CASRDREYEQYF.

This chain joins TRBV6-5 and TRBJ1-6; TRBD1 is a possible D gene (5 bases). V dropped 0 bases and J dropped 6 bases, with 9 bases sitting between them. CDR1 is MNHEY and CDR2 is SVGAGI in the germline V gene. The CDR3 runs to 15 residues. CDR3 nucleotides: TGTGCCAGCAGTTACTCGTGGGGGGTTAATTCACCCCTCCACTTT. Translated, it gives CASSYSWGVNSPLHF.

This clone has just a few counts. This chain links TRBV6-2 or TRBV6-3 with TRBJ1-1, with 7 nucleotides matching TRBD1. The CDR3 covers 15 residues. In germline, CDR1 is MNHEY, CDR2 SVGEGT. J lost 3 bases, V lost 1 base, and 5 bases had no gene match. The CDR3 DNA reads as TGTGCCAGCAGTTACTACTACAGGGGTGACACTGAAGCTTTCTTT. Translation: CASSYYYRGDTEAFF.

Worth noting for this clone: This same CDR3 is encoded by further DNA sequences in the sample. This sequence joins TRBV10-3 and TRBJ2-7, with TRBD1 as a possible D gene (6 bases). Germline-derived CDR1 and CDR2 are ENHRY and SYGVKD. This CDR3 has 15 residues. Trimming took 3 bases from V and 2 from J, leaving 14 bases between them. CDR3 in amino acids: CAISDEQGYTYEQYF. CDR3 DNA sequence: TGTGCCATCAGTGATGAACAGGGATATACCTACGAGCAGTACTTC.

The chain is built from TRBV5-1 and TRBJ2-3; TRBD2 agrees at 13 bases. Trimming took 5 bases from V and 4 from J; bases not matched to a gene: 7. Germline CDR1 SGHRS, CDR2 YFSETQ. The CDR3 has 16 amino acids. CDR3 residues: CASRTLAGGPADTQYF. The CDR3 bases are TGCGCCAGCAGAACACTAGCGGGGGGGCCGGCAGATACGCAGTATTTT.

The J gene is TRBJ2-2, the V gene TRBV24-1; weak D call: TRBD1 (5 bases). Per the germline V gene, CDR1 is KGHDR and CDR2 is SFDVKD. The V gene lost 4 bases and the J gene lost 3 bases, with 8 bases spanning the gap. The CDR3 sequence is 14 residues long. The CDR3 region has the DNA TGTGCCACCAGTGACCAGACAGACACCGGGGAGCTGTTTTTT. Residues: CATSDQTDTGELFF.

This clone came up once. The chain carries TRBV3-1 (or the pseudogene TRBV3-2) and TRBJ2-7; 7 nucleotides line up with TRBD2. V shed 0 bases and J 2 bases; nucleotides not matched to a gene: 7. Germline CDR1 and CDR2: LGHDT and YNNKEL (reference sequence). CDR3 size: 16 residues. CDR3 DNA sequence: TGTGCCAGCAGCCAAGATCCGACCCGGGGGGCCTACGAGCAGTACTTC. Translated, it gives CASSQDPTRGAYEQYF.